The 12 T cell receptor beta chains reported below all come from one sample, sequenced in a study of cytomegalovirus exposure and HLA in healthy donors. Primers for the PCR totalled 60 Vbeta and 13 Jbeta. Some clones are missing from TCRdb's copy, which holds only in-frame ones; the method was immunoSEQ multiplex PCR. The sample lists about 86,000 clones; about four fifths were seen once. Sequencing was done on a sample of PBMCs. Receptors were obtained from a woman in her thirties or forties in good health and CMV-seropositive.

V is TRBV28 and J is TRBJ1-2, with 9 bases aligning to TRBD1. This CDR3 spans 14 amino acids. Germline-derived CDR1 and CDR2 are MDHEN and SYDVKM. Trimming at V came to 6 bases and at J to 5 bases, leaving 7 bases not matched to a gene. Written as DNA, the CDR3 is TGTGCCAGCAGGGGGACAGGGTTAGAATATGGCTACACCTTC. It yields the protein CASRGTGLEYGYTF.

This CDR3 is CASSPPGLSNQPQHF. DNA for the CDR3: TGTGCCAGCAGTCCACCGGGTTTAAGCAATCAGCCCCAGCATTTT. The genes are TRBV27 and TRBJ1-5; D is ambiguous. With 5 bases removed from V and 1 base from J, the gap between germline ends came to 12 bases. CDR3 length: 15 amino acids. The germline V gene encodes CDR1 MNHEY and CDR2 SMNVEV (reference sequence).

V and J are TRBV11-2 and TRBJ1-1, with D tentatively TRBD1 (5 bases). This CDR3 is built from 15 residues. Per the germline V gene, CDR1 is SGHAT and CDR2 is FQNNGV. Trimming stripped 5 bases from V and 3 bases from J, with 16 bases between. CDR3 DNA sequence: TGTGCCAGCAGCCTGACGACCCTCAGGGACACTGAAGCTTTCTTT. Amino acid sequence: CASSLTTLRDTEAFF.

DNA of the CDR3: TGTGCCAGCAGTTCGGGACAGGGGCGTCCCTACGAGCAGTACTTC. Protein product: CASSSGQGRPYEQYF. The rearrangement links TRBV28 to TRBJ2-7; TRBD1 matches at 10 bases. Germline assignment: CDR1 MDHEN and CDR2 SYDVKM. This CDR3 comprises 15 residues. The trim removed 4 bases at V and 2 bases at J, leaving 5 bases unmatched.

The chain recombines TRBV7-2 with TRBJ1-2; D may be TRBD1 (6 bases). The germline CDR1 and CDR2 sequences are SGHTA and FQGNSA. V was trimmed by 0 bases and J by 5 bases, leaving 10 bases between them. CDR3 length: 14 residues. The CDR3 is CASSLAGTTYGYTF. In DNA, the CDR3 is TGTGCCAGCAGCTTAGCCGGGACAACATATGGCTACACCTTC.

The chain combines TRBV2 with TRBJ1-5, with unresolved D. Trimming pared 1 base from V and 0 bases from J, leaving 16 bases between. CDR1 is SNHLY and CDR2 is FYNNEI in the germline V gene. The CDR3 sequence is 18 residues long. CDR3 in DNA: TGTGCCAGCAGTGAAGGAACCCTGTTAGCGGATAGCAATCAGCCCCAGCATTTT. It yields the protein CASSEGTLLADSNQPQHF.

The chain employs TRBV13 and TRBJ1-3, with 7 bases lining up with TRBD1. The CDR3 has 19 amino acids. The germline gives CDR1 PRHDT, CDR2 FYEKMQ (reference sequence). J gave up 0 bases and V 3 bases, and 14 bases lay outside the gene matches. The CDR3 bases are TGTGCCAGCAGCTTTAAAGTAAGTCGCGGACAGGACTCTGGAAACACCATATATTTT. Protein sequence: CASSFKVSRGQDSGNTIYF.

The V call is TRBV5-4, the J call TRBJ2-1, with unresolved D. V was cut by 0 bases and J by 6 bases, with 4 bases left in between. Germline loops: CDR1 SGHNT, CDR2 YYREEE (reference sequence). The CDR3 is made up of 12 amino acids. The chain's CDR3 is CASSLGLNEQFF. CDR3 nucleotide sequence: TGTGCCAGCAGCTTGGGACTCAATGAGCAGTTCTTC.

The genes are TRBV7-8 and TRBJ1-2, with D possibly being TRBD1 (5 bases). Between the trimmed V and J ends, which lost 5 bases and 4 bases, there was a span of 8 bases. Looked up from germline, CDR1 is SGHVS and CDR2 is FQNEAQ. This CDR3 region has 12 residues. The CDR3 is CASSPDSYGYTF. CDR3 nucleotides: TGTGCCAGCAGCCCAGACAGCTATGGCTACACCTTC.

V usage is TRBV6-5 and J usage is TRBJ2-1; D perhaps matches TRBD1 (5 bases). The germline CDR1 and CDR2 sequences are MNHEY and SVGAGI. The CDR3 covers 13 residues. Deletions cut 6 bases from V and 3 bases from J, with 9 bases between. The CDR3 is CASRRDSYNEQFF. CDR3 nucleotide sequence: TGTGCCAGCAGACGCGACAGCTACAATGAGCAGTTCTTC.

This chain joins TRBV15 and TRBJ2-7; a weak D match, TRBD1 (6 bases). Trimming shortened V by 5 bases and J by 0 bases, and 8 bases separated the two germline ends. The germline gives CDR1 LNHNV, CDR2 YYDKDF (reference sequence). The CDR3 covers 13 residues. CDR3 sequence: CATSGRGSYEQYF. The CDR3 DNA is TGTGCCACCAGCGGCAGGGGCTCCTACGAGCAGTACTTC.

The chain carries TRBV6-6 and TRBJ1-2; 7 bases agree with TRBD1. J was trimmed by 7 bases and V by 1 base; bases with no gene match: 12. CDR3 size: 16 residues. Germline V gene data show CDR1 as MNHNY and CDR2 as SVGAGI (reference sequence). The CDR3 loop is CASSYFVARGIGGYTF. The CDR3 nucleotides read TGTGCCAGCAGTTACTTTGTGGCCAGGGGGATTGGTGGCTACACCTTC.